Below are 20 T cell receptor beta chains sequenced from a single sample in a study of cytomegalovirus exposure and HLA in healthy donors. Sequenced by immunoSEQ multiplex PCR; TCRdb stores in-frame clones only, minus some. The sample lists about 130,000 clones, around 90% occurring once. The sample comprised PBMCs. These receptors were obtained from a woman aged 18-29 years in good health and CMV-seronegative.

V and J are TRBV5-4 and TRBJ1-1, with D hard to call. Germline lookup yields CDR1 SGHNT and CDR2 YYREEE (reference sequence). V lost 4 bases to trimming and J lost 0 bases, with 7 bases between them. The CDR3 totals 13 residues. Here the CDR3 reads CASSPGMNTEAFF. The CDR3, as DNA: TGTGCCAGCAGCCCCGGGATGAACACTGAAGCTTTCTTT.

The chain has TRBV7-9 and TRBJ2-1, with 9 bases identical to TRBD1. V lost 5 bases and J lost 7; bases outside the gene matches: 9. This CDR3 spans 15 amino acids. CDR1 is SEHNR and CDR2 is FQNEAQ in the germline V gene (reference sequence). DNA for the CDR3: TGTGCCAGCAGCGACCGGGACAGGGTAGGGAATGAGCAGTTCTTC. Its protein is CASSDRDRVGNEQFF.

The chain joins TRBV27 to TRBJ2-1; 14 bases are a match to TRBD2. V dropped 5 bases and J dropped 10; count of bases not matched to a gene: 10. In germline, CDR1 is MNHEY, CDR2 SMNVEV (reference sequence). The CDR3 has 16 amino acids. Written as DNA, the CDR3 is TGTGCCAGCAGTGGAGAGGGACTAGCGGGAGTAAGAGAGCAGTTCTTC. It specifies CASSGEGLAGVREQFF.

The J gene is TRBJ2-7, the V gene TRBV5-4, with 7 bases fitting TRBD2. J was trimmed by 5 bases and V by 0 bases; bases with no gene match: 8. CDR1 is SGHNT, CDR2 YYREEE, per germline (reference sequence). The CDR3 totals 15 residues. DNA for the CDR3: TGTGCCAGCAGCTTGGCCCCCGGGGGGAGCGACGAGCAGTACTTC. It yields the protein CASSLAPGGSDEQYF.

The chain couples TRBV7-6 to TRBJ1-2, with 8 bases that match TRBD1. V lost 1 base and J lost 6; bases outside the gene matches: 1. CDR3 length: 13 residues. The germline CDR1 and CDR2 sequences are SGHVS and FNYEAQ. CDR3 coding DNA: TGTGCCAGCAGCTTAGGACAGGGGAATGGCTACACCTTC. Its protein is CASSLGQGNGYTF.

The CDR3 nucleotides are TGTGCCAGCACAGGGACTAGTTTTACCTACGAGCAGTACTTC. Its translation: CASTGTSFTYEQYF. This chain uses TRBV2 with TRBJ2-7; the match to TRBD2 covers 8 bases. The CDR3 is made up of 14 amino acids. V shed 7 bases, J shed 2 bases, and the junction held 7 bases outside the gene matches. Germline loops: CDR1 SNHLY, CDR2 FYNNEI.

The rearrangement joins TRBV19 to TRBJ2-7; D ambiguous. The V gene lost 7 bases and the J gene lost 2 bases, with 6 bases spanning the gap. This CDR3 comprises 11 residues. In germline, CDR1 is LNHDA, CDR2 SQIVND (reference sequence). The CDR3 DNA is TGTGCCAGTACCGACACCTACGAGCAGTACTTC. Translated: CASTDTYEQYF.

The chain is built from TRBV5-8 and TRBJ2-2; 12 nucleotides match TRBD2. With 4 bases clipped from V and 5 bases from J, the junction kept 6 bases outside the gene matches. Germline-derived CDR1 and CDR2 are SGHTS and YDEGEE. The CDR3 is 16 amino acids. The CDR3 spells CASSQTSGRFTGELFF. CDR3 in DNA: TGTGCCAGCAGCCAGACTAGCGGGAGATTTACCGGGGAGCTGTTTTTT.

This clone was observed a handful of times. This chain joins TRBV6-6 and TRBJ1-5, with D maybe TRBD1 (6 bases). Germline V CDR1 and CDR2: MNHNY, SVGAGI (reference sequence). V lost 7 bases and J lost 5, with 15 bases in between. The CDR3 runs 14 residues. CDR3 in DNA: TGTGCCAGCAACCATCAGGGGCTTGATCAGCCCCAGCATTTT. Amino acids: CASNHQGLDQPQHF.

V gene TRBV11-1 combines with J gene TRBJ2-7; 12 bases fit TRBD1. Trimming took 5 bases from V and 2 from J; bases not matched to a gene: 1. From germline, CDR1 is SGHAT and CDR2 FQDESV (reference sequence). This CDR3 comprises 14 residues. CDR3 protein: CASSRDRGPYEQYF. In DNA, the CDR3 is TGTGCCAGCAGCCGGGACAGGGGGCCCTACGAGCAGTACTTC.

This rearrangement joins TRBV9 to TRBJ2-7; TRBD2 agrees at 9 bases. Germline V gene lookup returns CDR1 SGDLS and CDR2 YYNGEE. This CDR3 contains 15 residues. The junction had 5 bases not matched to a gene; V was cut back by 0 bases and J by 4 bases. CDR3 nucleotides: TGTGCCAGCAGCGTAGGCGGTAGCGGGAGTTACGAGCAGTACTTC. Amino acids: CASSVGGSGSYEQYF. The full variable domain, with the rest looked up from reference TRBV9 and TRBJ2-7, is DSGVTQTPKHLITATGQRVTLRCSPRSGDLSVYWYQQSLDQGLQFLIQYYNGEERAKGNILERFSAQQFPDLHSELNLSSLELGDSALYFCASSVGGSGSYEQYFGPGTRLTVT.

The J gene is TRBJ1-5, the V gene TRBV19, with no clear D. The CDR3 contains 15 residues. Germline CDR1 LNHDA, CDR2 SQIVND (reference sequence). Trimming removed 0 bases at V and 7 bases at J, with 13 bases between. For the CDR3, the DNA is TGTGCCAGTAGTATAGATTTCAGCCGGGGACAGCCCCAGCATTTT. It translates to CASSIDFSRGQPQHF.

CDR3 in amino acids: CASSEGGRLLYEQYF. CDR3 in DNA: TGCGCCAGCAGTGAAGGCGGGAGGCTCCTCTACGAGCAGTACTTC. The chain has TRBV10-1 and TRBJ2-7, with 8 bases lining up with TRBD2. CDR1 WNHNN and CDR2 SYGVQD come from the germline V gene (reference sequence). There are 15 residues in the CDR3. J lost 3 bases, V lost 3 bases, and 7 bases had no gene match.

This clone showed up just a few times. This chain connects TRBV9 to TRBJ2-7; D uncertain. Germline CDR1 and CDR2: SGDLS and YYNGEE. With 0 bases removed from V and 0 bases from J, the gap between germline ends came to 7 bases. The CDR3 contains 14 residues. The CDR3 nucleotides read TGTGCCAGCAGCGTAGCGGTAAGCTCCTACGAGCAGTACTTC. Residues: CASSVAVSSYEQYF.

This chain joins TRBV19 and TRBJ2-1, with a possible D match to TRBD1 (5 bases). The CDR3 is 13 residues long. Germline-derived CDR1 and CDR2 are LNHDA and SQIVND (reference sequence). The ends were cut back, 5 bases at V and 8 bases at J, with 13 bases in the middle. CDR3 sequence: CASSPRGWDEQFF. CDR3 in DNA: TGTGCCAGTAGTCCTAGGGGCTGGGATGAGCAGTTCTTC.

V gene TRBV6-1 combines with J gene TRBJ1-2, with D possibly matching TRBD1 (5 bases). The CDR3 has 12 amino acids. V was cut by 6 bases and J by 2 bases, with 7 bases left in between. Germline V CDR1 and CDR2: MNHNS, SASEGT. The CDR3 coding sequence is TGTGCCAGCAGCAACAGGAACTATGGCTACACCTTC. It translates to CASSNRNYGYTF.

The J gene is TRBJ2-7, the V gene TRBV11-2; D gene ambiguous. The length of the CDR3 is 13 residues. V dropped 1 base and J dropped 5 bases, with 9 bases sitting between them. Germline-derived CDR1 and CDR2 are SGHAT and FQNNGV. CDR3 region: CASSLGPVDEQYF. Written as DNA, the CDR3 is TGTGCCAGCAGCTTAGGTCCGGTAGACGAGCAGTACTTC.

V and J are TRBV11-2 and TRBJ2-5; D gene uncertain. CDR1 and CDR2 (germline): SGHAT, FQNNGV. CDR3 size: 12 residues. V was clipped by 2 bases and J by 2 bases, with 3 bases between them. CDR3 sequence reads: CASSLHQETQYF. CDR3 sequence (DNA): TGTGCCAGCAGCTTACATCAAGAGACCCAGTACTTC.

This clone was detected only a few times. This sequence joins TRBV5-1 and TRBJ2-7; maybe TRBD1 (5 bases). CDR3 length equals 14 residues. The germline V gene encodes CDR1 SGHRS and CDR2 YFSETQ. The germline V and J ends were trimmed by 2 bases and 0 bases, with 9 bases remaining between them. The CDR3 region is CASSFRQSSYEQYF. Written as DNA, the CDR3 is TGCGCCAGCAGCTTCCGACAGAGCTCCTACGAGCAGTACTTC.

The chain combines TRBV7-9 with TRBJ1-3; D is undetermined. V gave up 6 bases and J gave up 4 bases, with 10 bases separating them. Germline assignment: CDR1 SEHNR and CDR2 FQNEAQ (reference sequence). This CDR3 is 13 amino acids long. In nucleotides, the CDR3 is TGTGCCAGCAGGCTGATGGGCGGAAACACCATATATTTT. Its protein is CASRLMGGNTIYF.